Listed below are T cell receptor beta chains from one sample, sequenced in a study of cytomegalovirus exposure and HLA in healthy donors. Using immunoSEQ multiplex PCR, the repertoire was profiled, and TCRdb retains in-frame clones only, with some absent. The profile covers tens of thousands of clones, with 84% appearing a single time and about 12% taken by the ten largest. Source material: PBMCs. The receptor source for this set is a woman aged 18-29 years in good health and CMV-seropositive. CDR3s leave out the opening cysteine and the closing phenylalanine or tryptophan.

j_call: TRBJ1-2
v_call: TRBV27
cdr3_aa: ASSPETGERGYT

j_call: TRBJ2-2
v_call: TRBV5-4
cdr3_aa: ASSLGVTGELF

j_call: TRBJ2-3
v_call: TRBV7-6
cdr3_aa: ASSLASTTLADTQY

j_call: TRBJ2-2
v_call: TRBV4-2
cdr3_aa: ASSQDGYGGTGTGELF

j_call: TRBJ2-2
v_call: TRBV29-1
cdr3_aa: SVKNTGELF

j_call: TRBJ2-4
v_call: TRBV6-5
cdr3_aa: ASPTGGRVNIQY

j_call: TRBJ1-1
v_call: TRBV4-3
cdr3_aa: ASSQDGQGSMNTEAF

j_call: TRBJ2-1
v_call: TRBV5-1
cdr3_aa: ASSFGQVDNEQF

j_call: TRBJ1-4
v_call: TRBV28
cdr3_aa: ASSMESRVF

j_call: TRBJ2-7
v_call: TRBV6-1
cdr3_aa: ASSGRTALDEQY

j_call: TRBJ1-3
v_call: TRBV27
cdr3_aa: ASSPRGQAYGNTIY

j_call: TRBJ1-2
v_call: TRBV5-1
cdr3_aa: ASRSTGMDYGYT

j_call: TRBJ2-3
v_call: TRBV11-3
cdr3_aa: ASSPKPGLGIADTQY

j_call: TRBJ1-2
v_call: TRBV7-2
cdr3_aa: ASSPGEKGYT

j_call: TRBJ1-3
v_call: TRBV5-1
cdr3_aa: ASSPGQGLSNTIY

j_call: TRBJ2-5
v_call: TRBV27
cdr3_aa: ASSWDLGKTQY

j_call: TRBJ1-6
v_call: TRBV29-1
cdr3_aa: SVQWTGSYNSPLH

j_call: TRBJ2-7
v_call: TRBV7-9
cdr3_aa: ASSLALRDYEQY

j_call: TRBJ2-6
v_call: TRBV18
cdr3_aa: ASSPRSDTTSGANVLT

j_call: TRBJ1-3
v_call: TRBV28
cdr3_aa: ASKQGTRNTIY

j_call: TRBJ2-4
v_call: TRBV9
cdr3_aa: ASSGGGQGKNIQY

j_call: TRBJ1-2
v_call: TRBV7-2
cdr3_aa: ASSYGQGANYGYT

j_call: TRBJ1-2
v_call: TRBV13
cdr3_aa: ASSAGRYGYT

j_call: TRBJ1-1
v_call: TRBV5-6
cdr3_aa: ASSRGRGGHTEAF

j_call: TRBJ2-2
v_call: TRBV11-2
cdr3_aa: ASSLGQAGWELF

j_call: TRBJ2-7
v_call: TRBV27
cdr3_aa: ASTRAPGAYDEQY

j_call: TRBJ1-2
v_call: TRBV30
cdr3_aa: AWSRDRPRGYT

j_call: TRBJ1-2
v_call: TRBV6-1
cdr3_aa: ASSGTGGLYGYT

j_call: TRBJ2-7
v_call: TRBV6-5
cdr3_aa: ASTHGTAYEQY

j_call: TRBJ1-6
v_call: TRBV9
cdr3_aa: ASSLDTQGNNSPLH

j_call: TRBJ2-3
v_call: TRBV29-1
cdr3_aa: SVSGTSGSTDTQY